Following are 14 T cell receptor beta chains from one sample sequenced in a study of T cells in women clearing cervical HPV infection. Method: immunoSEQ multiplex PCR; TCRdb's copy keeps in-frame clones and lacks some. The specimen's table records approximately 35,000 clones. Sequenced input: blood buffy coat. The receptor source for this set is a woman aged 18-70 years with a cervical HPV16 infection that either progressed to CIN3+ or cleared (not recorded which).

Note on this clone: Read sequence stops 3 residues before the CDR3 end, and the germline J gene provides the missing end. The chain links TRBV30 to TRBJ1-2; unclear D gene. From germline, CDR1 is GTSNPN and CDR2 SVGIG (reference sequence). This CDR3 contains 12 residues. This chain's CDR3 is CAWSVRRNDYTF. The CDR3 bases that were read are TGTGCCTGGAGTGTTAGGCGGAATGAC.

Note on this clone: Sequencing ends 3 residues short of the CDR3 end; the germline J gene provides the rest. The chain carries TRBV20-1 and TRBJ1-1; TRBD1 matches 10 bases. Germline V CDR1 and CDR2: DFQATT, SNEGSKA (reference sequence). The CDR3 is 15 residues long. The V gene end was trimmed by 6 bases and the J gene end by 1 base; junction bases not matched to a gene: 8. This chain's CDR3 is CSAPGTGDPNTEAFF. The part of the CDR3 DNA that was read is TGCAGTGCGCCCGGGACAGGGGACCCGAACACTGAA.

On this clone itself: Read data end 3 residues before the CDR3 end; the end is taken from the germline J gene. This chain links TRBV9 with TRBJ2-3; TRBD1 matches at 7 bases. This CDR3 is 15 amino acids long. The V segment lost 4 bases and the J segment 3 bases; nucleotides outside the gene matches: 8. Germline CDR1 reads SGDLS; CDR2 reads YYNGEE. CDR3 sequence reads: CASSTRTGRTDTQYF. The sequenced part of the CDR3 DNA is TGTGCCAGCAGCACCCGGACAGGCCGGACAGATACG. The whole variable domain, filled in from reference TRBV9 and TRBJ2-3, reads DSGVTQTPKHLITATGQRVTLRCSPRSGDLSVYWYQQSLDQGLQFLIQYYNGEERAKGNILERFSAQQFPDLHSELNLSSLELGDSALYFCASSTRTGRTDTQYFGPGTRLTVL.

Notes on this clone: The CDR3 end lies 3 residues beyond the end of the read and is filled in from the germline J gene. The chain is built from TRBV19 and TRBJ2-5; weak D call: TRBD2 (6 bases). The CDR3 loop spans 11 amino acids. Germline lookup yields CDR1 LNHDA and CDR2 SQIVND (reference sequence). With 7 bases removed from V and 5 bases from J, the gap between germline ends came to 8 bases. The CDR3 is CASMEGETQYF. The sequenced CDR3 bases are TGTGCCAGTATGGAGGGGGAGACC.

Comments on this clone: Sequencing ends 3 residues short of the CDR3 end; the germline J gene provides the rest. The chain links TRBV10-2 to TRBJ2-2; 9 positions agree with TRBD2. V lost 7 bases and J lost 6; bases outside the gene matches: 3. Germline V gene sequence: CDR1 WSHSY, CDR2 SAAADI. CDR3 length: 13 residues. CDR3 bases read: TGCGCCAGCAAGGGCGGGGGGGCCGGGGAG. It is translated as CASKGGGAGE. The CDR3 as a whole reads CASKGGGAGELFF.

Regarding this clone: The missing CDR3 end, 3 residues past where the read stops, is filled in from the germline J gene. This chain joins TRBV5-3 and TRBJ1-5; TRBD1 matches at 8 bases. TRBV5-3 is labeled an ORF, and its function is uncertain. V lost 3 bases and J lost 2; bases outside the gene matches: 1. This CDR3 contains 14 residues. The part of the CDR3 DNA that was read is TGTGCCAGAAGCTCGGACAGGGGCAATCAGCCC. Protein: CARSSDRGNQP. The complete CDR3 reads CARSSDRGNQPQHF.

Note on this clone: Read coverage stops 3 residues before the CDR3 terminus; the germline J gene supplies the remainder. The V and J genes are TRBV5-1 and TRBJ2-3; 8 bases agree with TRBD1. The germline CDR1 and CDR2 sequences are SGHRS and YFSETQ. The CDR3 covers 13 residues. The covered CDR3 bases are TGCGCCAGCAGCGCGGACAGGGAAGAGACG. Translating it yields CASSADREET. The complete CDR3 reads CASSADREETQYF. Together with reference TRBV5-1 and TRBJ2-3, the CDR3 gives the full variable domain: KAGVTQTPRYLIKTRGQQVTLSCSPISGHRSVSWYQQTPGQGLQFLFEYFSETQRNKGNFPGRFSGRQFSNSRSEMNVSTLELGDSALYLCASSADREETQYFGPGTRLTVL.

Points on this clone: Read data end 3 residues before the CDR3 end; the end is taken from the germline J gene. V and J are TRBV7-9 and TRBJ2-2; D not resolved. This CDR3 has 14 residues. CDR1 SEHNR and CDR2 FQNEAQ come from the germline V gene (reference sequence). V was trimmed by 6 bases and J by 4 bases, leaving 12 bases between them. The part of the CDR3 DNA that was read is TGTGCCAGCAGACCACGGTTGTCCACCGGGGAG. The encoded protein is CASRPRLSTGE. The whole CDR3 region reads CASRPRLSTGELFF. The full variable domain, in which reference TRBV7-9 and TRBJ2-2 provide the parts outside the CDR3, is DTGVSQNPRHKITKRGQNVTFRCDPISEHNRLYWYRQTLGQGPEFLTYFQNEAQLEKSRLLSDRFSAERPKGSFSTLEIQRTEQGDSAMYLCASRPRLSTGELFFGEGSRLTVL.

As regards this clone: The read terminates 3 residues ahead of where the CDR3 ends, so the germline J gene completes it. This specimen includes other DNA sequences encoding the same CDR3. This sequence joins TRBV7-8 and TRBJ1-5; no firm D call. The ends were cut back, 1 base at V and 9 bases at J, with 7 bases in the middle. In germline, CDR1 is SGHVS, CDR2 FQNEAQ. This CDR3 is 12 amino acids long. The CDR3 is CASSLDRGPQHF. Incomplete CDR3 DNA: TGTGCCAGCAGCTTAGACCGCGGGCCC.

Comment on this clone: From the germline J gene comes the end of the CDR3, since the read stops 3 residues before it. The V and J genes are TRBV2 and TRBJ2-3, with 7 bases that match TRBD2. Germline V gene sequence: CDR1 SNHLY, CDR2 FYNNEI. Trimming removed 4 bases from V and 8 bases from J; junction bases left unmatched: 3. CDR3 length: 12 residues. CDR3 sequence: CASSVLAGTQYF. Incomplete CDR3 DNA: TGTGCCAGCAGTGTTTTAGCGGGTACG. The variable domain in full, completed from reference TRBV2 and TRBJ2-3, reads EPEVTQTPSHQVTQMGQEVILRCVPISNHLYFYWYRQILGQKVEFLVSFYNNEISEKSEIFDDQFSVERPDGSNFTLKIRSTKLEDSAMYFCASSVLAGTQYFGPGTRLTVL.

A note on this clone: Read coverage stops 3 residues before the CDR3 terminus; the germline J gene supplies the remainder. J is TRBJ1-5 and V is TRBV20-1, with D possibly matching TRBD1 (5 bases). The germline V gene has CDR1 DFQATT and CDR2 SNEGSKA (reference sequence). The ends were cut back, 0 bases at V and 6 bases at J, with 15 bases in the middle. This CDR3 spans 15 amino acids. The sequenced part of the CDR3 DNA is TGCAGTGCTAGAGATCGGGGGGGTAGAGGTCAGCCC. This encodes CSARDRGGRGQP. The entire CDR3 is CSARDRGGRGQPQHF.

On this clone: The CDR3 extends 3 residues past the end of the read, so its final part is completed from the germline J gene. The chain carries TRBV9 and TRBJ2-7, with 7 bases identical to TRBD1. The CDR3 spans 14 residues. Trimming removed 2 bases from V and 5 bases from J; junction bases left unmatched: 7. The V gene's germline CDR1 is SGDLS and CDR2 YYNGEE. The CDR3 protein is CASSVFGQDNEQYF. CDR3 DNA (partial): TGTGCCAGCAGCGTCTTCGGACAGGACAACGAG.

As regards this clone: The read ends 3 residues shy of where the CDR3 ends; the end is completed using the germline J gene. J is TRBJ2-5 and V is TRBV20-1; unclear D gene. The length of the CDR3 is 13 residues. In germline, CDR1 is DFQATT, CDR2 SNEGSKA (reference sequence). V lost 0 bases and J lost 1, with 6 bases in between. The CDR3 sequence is CSAREQSQETQYF. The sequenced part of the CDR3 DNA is TGCAGTGCTAGAGAACAGTCCCAAGAGACC.

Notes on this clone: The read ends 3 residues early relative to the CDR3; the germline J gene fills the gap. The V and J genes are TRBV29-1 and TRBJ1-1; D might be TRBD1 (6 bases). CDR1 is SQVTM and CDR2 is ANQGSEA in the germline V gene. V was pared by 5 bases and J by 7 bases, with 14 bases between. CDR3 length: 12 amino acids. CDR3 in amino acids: CSVILDSLEAFF. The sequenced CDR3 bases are TGCAGCGTTATCTTGGACAGCCTTGAA.